This TCR beta chain comes out of a study of T-cell memory formation after mild COVID-19. General study findings and limits: Contracting CD4+ clones lay largely in CM and EM, with CD8+ ones residing in EMRA. Clones shrinking from day 15 to 85 showed even CD4/CD8 mixes; later expanders tilted CD4+.

Germline assignment: CDR1 SGHRS and CDR2 YFSETQ. Deletions cut 4 bases from V and 0 bases from J, with 7 bases between. The CDR3 totals 14 residues. This clonotype was counted a few times. Antigen unknown. TCRdb ran MiXCR on the 5' RACE reads and lists one entry per CDR3 protein. The table includes under 200,000 distinct CDR3 sequences, about an eighth detected once. This receptor was obtained from a man younger than 35 who had mild COVID-19 (a few samples of this study predate the infection). Cell type and time point are not known. The chain carries TRBV5-1 and TRBJ2-2; D is unclear. Sequencing input: PBMCs or a T cell subset sorted from them (not recorded which). The CDR3 loop reads CASSPQSNTGELFF. The CDR3 nucleotides are TGCGCCAGCAGCCCACAATCGAACACCGGGGAGCTGTTTTTT. The variable domain in full, completed from reference TRBV5-1 and TRBJ2-2, reads KAGVTQTPRYLIKTRGQQVTLSCSPISGHRSVSWYQQTPGQGLQFLFEYFSETQRNKGNFPGRFSGRQFSNSRSEMNVSTLELGDSALYLCASSPQSNTGELFFGEGSRLTVL.